A single T cell receptor (beta chain) is shown here with its context. No antigen is known for it. This could be a read error, since a much larger clone is one nucleotide away. Study observations and caveats: In terms of TCR gene usage, tumor memory CD4+ T cells clustered together with blood and lymph node memory CD4+ cells, as well as with lymph node naive CD4+ cells. The larger-cohort validation was restricted to a single TCR beta V-J rearrangement rather than whole repertoires.

Tregs were sorted as CD4+CD25+CD127-/low cells. A single record per CDR3 protein comes from TCRdb applying MiXCR to the 5' RACE reads. Altogether roughly 10,000 distinct CDR3 sequences are present, around a third being singletons, with the ten largest covering approximately 5.6%. This CDR3 is 15 amino acids long. CDR1 and CDR2 (germline): SGHDT, YYEEEE. Trimming cost V 2 bases and J 2 bases; bases outside gene matches: 4. The V gene is TRBV5-6, the J gene TRBJ2-7, with TRBD2 identical over 10 bases. The sequence was obtained from a female donor with breast cancer. Material for sequencing was Tregs sorted from blood. The CDR3 DNA sequence: TGTGCCAGCAGCTTAAGCGGGAGGGAGACCTACGAGCAGTACTTC. Encoded protein: CASSLSGRETYEQYF. Based on the CDR3 plus reference TRBV5-6 and TRBJ2-7, the full variable domain is DAGVTQSPTHLIKTRGQQVTLRCSPKSGHDTVSWYQQALGQGPQFIFQYYEEEERQRGNFPDRFSGHQFPNYSSELNVNALLLGDSALYLCASSLSGRETYEQYFGPGTRLTVT.